Listed here is a single T cell receptor beta chain. This CDR3 is built from 13 residues. Germline lookup yields CDR1 LNHDA and CDR2 SQIVND (reference sequence). Unmatched junction bases numbered 9, after V lost 9 bases and J lost 8 bases. The data were obtained in a study of blood T cell repertoires in COVID-19. In the original analysis: Researchers report that nucleated cell counts were estimated from reference gene primer amplification. Repertoires were generated with immunoSEQ multiplex PCR, while TCRdb's copy carries only in-frame clones and drops some. V and J calls and clone size are as listed in that table; D and trimming were resolved from the DNA. Altogether about 500,000 clones are present, around 90% being singletons, with the ten largest covering 7.5% to 9.5%.

This chain joins TRBV19 and TRBJ1-4; the match to TRBD1 covers 7 bases. Material for sequencing was peripheral blood. The sequence was collected from a woman aged 50 to 60 with COVID-19, enrolled during active disease. Here the CDR3 reads CASTYRGGEKLFF. DNA for the CDR3: TGTGCCAGCACATACAGGGGTGGGGAAAAACTGTTTTTT.